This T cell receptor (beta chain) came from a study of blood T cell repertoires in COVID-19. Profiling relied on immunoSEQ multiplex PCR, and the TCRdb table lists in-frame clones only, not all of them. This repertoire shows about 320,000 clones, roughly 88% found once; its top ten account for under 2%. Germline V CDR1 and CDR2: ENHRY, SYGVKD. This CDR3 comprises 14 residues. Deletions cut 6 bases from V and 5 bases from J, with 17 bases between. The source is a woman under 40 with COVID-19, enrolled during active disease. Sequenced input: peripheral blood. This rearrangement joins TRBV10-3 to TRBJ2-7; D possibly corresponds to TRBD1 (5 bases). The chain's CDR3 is CAISSAQGPNEQYF. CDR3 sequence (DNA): TGTGCCATCAGCTCGGCCCAGGGTCCAAACGAGCAGTACTTC.